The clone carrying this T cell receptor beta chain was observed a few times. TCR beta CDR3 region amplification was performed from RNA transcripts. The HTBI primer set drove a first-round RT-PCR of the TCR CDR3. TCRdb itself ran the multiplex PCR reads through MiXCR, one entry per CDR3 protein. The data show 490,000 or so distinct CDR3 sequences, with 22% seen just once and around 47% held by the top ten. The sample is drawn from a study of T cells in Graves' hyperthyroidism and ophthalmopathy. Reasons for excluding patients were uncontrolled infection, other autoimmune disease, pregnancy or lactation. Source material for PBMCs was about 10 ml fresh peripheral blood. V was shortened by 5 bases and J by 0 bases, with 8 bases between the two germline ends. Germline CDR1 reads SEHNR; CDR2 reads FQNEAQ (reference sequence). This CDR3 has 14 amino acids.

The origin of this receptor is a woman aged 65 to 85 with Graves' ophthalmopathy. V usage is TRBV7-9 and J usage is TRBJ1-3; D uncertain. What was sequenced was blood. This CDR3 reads CASSGQFSGNTIYF. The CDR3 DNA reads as TGTGCCAGCAGCGGGCAGTTCTCTGGAAACACCATATATTTT. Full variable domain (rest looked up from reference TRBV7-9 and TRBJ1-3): DTGVSQNPRHKITKRGQNVTFRCDPISEHNRLYWYRQTLGQGPEFLTYFQNEAQLEKSRLLSDRFSAERPKGSFSTLEIQRTEQGDSAMYLCASSGQFSGNTIYFGEGSWLTVV.